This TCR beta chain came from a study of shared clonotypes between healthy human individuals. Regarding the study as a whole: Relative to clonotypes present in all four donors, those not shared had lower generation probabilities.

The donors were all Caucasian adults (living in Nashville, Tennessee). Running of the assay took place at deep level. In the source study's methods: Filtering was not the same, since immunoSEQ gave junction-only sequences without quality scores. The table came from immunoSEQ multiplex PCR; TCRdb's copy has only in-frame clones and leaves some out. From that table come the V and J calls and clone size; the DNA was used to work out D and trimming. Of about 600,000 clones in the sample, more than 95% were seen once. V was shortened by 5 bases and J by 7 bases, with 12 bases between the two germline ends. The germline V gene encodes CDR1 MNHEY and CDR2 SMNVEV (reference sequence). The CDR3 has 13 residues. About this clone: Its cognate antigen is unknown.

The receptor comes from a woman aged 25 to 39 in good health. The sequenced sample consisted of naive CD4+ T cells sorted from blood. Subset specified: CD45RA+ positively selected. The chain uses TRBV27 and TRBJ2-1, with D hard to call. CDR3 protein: CASSPSRWNEQFF. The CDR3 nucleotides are TGTGCCAGCAGTCCATCCAGGTGGAATGAGCAGTTCTTC.